This T cell receptor (beta chain) was identified during a study of shared clonotypes between healthy human individuals. TCRdb's table, derived via immunoSEQ multiplex PCR, lists solely in-frame clones and lacks some. The repertoire consists of over a million clones, with approximately 72% occurring once and the leading ten covering about 1.5%. All donors qualified as healthy HIV-negative adults and had experienced no recent acute infections or vaccinations. Those who donated, Caucasian adults without exception, all lived in Nashville, Tennessee. The study separated CD4+ cells into CD45RA+ naive and CD45RA-negative memory subsets. The CDR3 has 15 residues. Germline V CDR1 and CDR2: SGHTA, FQGNSA. Trimming stripped 5 bases from V and 6 bases from J, with 17 bases between.

The source material was memory CD4+ T cells sorted from blood. Stated subset: CD45RA-negative fraction. V is TRBV7-2 and J is TRBJ1-5, with D maybe TRBD1 (5 bases). The sequence came from a man aged 18 to 30 in good health. The CDR3 DNA sequence: TGTGCCAGCAGCACGGGGGGTCGGGGGTTTCAGCCCCAGCATTTT. Translating it yields CASSTGGRGFQPQHF. Full variable domain (rest looked up from reference TRBV7-2 and TRBJ1-5): GAGVSQSPSNKVTEKGKDVELRCDPISGHTALYWYRQSLGQGLEFLIYFQGNSAPDKSGLPSDRFSAERTGGSVSTLTIQRTQQEDSAVYLCASSTGGRGFQPQHFGDGTRLSIL.